One sample yielded the 9 T cell receptor beta chains listed below, sequenced in a study of blood T cell repertoires in COVID-19. Clones were read by immunoSEQ multiplex PCR, and TCRdb kept only the in-frame ones, dropping some. The sample contains 110,000 or so clones, about 84% of which appear only once. Sequencing was done on a sample of peripheral blood. These receptors originate from a man in his fifties or sixties with acute or convalescent COVID-19.

V usage is TRBV27 and J usage is TRBJ2-2; TRBD2 matches at 10 bases. The J segment lost 0 bases and the V segment lost 2 bases, leaving 3 bases of the junction unmatched. CDR1 and CDR2 (germline): MNHEY, SMNVEV (reference sequence). This CDR3 comprises 17 residues. CDR3 loop: CASSLKSGGANTGELFF. The CDR3 DNA follows: TGTGCCAGCAGTTTAAAGAGCGGGGGGGCGAACACCGGGGAGCTGTTTTTT.

This clone occurred once. V and J are TRBV10-3 and TRBJ2-3; 10 bases agree with TRBD2. The ends lost 10 bases at V and 3 bases at J; junction bases unmatched: 4. Germline CDR1 is ENHRY and CDR2 is SYGVKD. CDR3 length equals 13 residues. CDR3 protein: CATSGGETDTQYF. The CDR3 coding sequence is TGTGCCACTAGCGGGGGTGAAACAGATACGCAGTATTTT.

The genes are TRBV5-4 and TRBJ1-1; D is uncertain. Trimming removed 1 base at V and 1 base at J, with 8 bases between. The CDR3 has 14 amino acids. Per the germline V gene, CDR1 is SGHNT and CDR2 is YYREEE (reference sequence). CDR3 region: CASSLQGGNTEAFF. The CDR3 DNA sequence: TGTGCCAGCAGCTTGCAAGGCGGGAACACTGAAGCTTTCTTT.

V and J are TRBV5-4 and TRBJ1-1, with D possibly matching TRBD1 (5 bases). Germline V CDR1 and CDR2: SGHNT, YYREEE (reference sequence). The CDR3 is made up of 15 amino acids. Trimming stripped 4 bases from V and 0 bases from J, with 13 bases between. CDR3 sequence reads: CASSPPQVMNTEAFF. In nucleotides, the CDR3 is TGTGCCAGCAGCCCACCACAGGTCATGAACACTGAAGCTTTCTTT.

The chain carries TRBV28 and TRBJ1-5; D is uncertain. The CDR3 is made up of 15 amino acids. Trimming pared 5 bases from V and 0 bases from J, leaving 11 bases between. Germline V lookup: CDR1 MDHEN, CDR2 SYDVKM. For the CDR3, the DNA is TGTGCCAGCAGTCCGGCGGCCTATAGCAATCAGCCCCAGCATTTT. Protein product: CASSPAAYSNQPQHF. Variable domain in full (rest from reference TRBV28 and TRBJ1-5): DVKVTQSSRYLVKRTGEKVFLECVQDMDHENMFWYRQDPGLGLRLIYFSYDVKMKEKGDIPEGYSVSREKKERFSLILESASTNQTSMYLCASSPAAYSNQPQHFGDGTRLSIL.

V gene TRBV9 combines with J gene TRBJ2-2; 11 nucleotides line up with TRBD2. J was trimmed by 3 bases and V by 8 bases; bases with no gene match: 3. Germline assignment: CDR1 SGDLS and CDR2 YYNGEE. This CDR3 region has 14 residues. The CDR3 reads CASSLAGDTGELFF. CDR3 DNA: TGTGCCAGTTCACTAGCGGGGGACACCGGGGAGCTGTTTTTT.

The rearrangement uses TRBV5-4 and TRBJ1-6; 7 bases align to TRBD1. Germline V lookup: CDR1 SGHNT, CDR2 YYREEE (reference sequence). This CDR3 spans 16 amino acids. The V segment lost 4 bases and the J segment 9 bases; nucleotides outside the gene matches: 13. The CDR3, as DNA: TGTGCCAGCAGCGCAATACAGGGGTTTGTAGGTTCACCCCTCCACTTT. As protein: CASSAIQGFVGSPLHF.

This chain joins TRBV2 and TRBJ1-1; D uncertain. CDR3 length: 14 amino acids. Germline lookup yields CDR1 SNHLY and CDR2 FYNNEI. V was pared by 6 bases and J by 1 base, with 12 bases between. DNA of the CDR3: TGTGCCAGCAGGATAAACGAGGGGAACACTGAAGCTTTCTTT. Encoded protein: CASRINEGNTEAFF.

This clone is a singleton in its sample. This sequence joins TRBV28 and TRBJ2-1; 16 positions match TRBD2. Looked up from germline, CDR1 is MDHEN and CDR2 is SYDVKM. The junction had 8 bases not matched to a gene; V was cut back by 5 bases and J by 7 bases. This CDR3 has 17 amino acids. CDR3 sequence reads: CASSEGTSGGAENEQFF. Written as DNA, the CDR3 is TGTGCCAGCAGTGAAGGGACTAGCGGGGGGGCAGAGAATGAGCAGTTCTTC.